The 5 T cell receptor beta chains listed next were all sequenced from one sample in a study of blood T cells in healthy people across ages. A second PCR of roughly 7 to 11 cycles used a sample-barcoded 5' primer and a J-beta primer mix. A single record per CDR3 protein comes from TCRdb applying MiXCR to the 5' RACE reads. The sample consists of roughly 680,000 distinct CDR3 sequences, 45% to 50% of them appearing once. The sequenced sample consisted of blood. Every receptor here comes from a woman aged 60-70 years in good health.

V and J are TRBV19 and TRBJ1-2; 7 positions agree with TRBD1. CDR1 LNHDA and CDR2 SQIVND come from the germline V gene (reference sequence). The CDR3 contains 14 residues. J lost 2 bases, V lost 10 bases, and 10 bases had no gene match. The CDR3 loop reads CATSGQATNYGYTF. DNA for the CDR3: TGTGCCACCTCCGGACAGGCCACGAACTATGGCTACACCTTC.

The CDR3 nucleotides read TGTGCCAGCAGTAGAGCACAGGGCGGTACGTACGAGCAGTACTTC. It codes for CASSRAQGGTYEQYF. J is TRBJ2-7 and V is TRBV6-5, with D perhaps matching TRBD1 (6 bases). Germline V lookup: CDR1 MNHEY, CDR2 SVGAGI. The CDR3 sequence is 15 residues long. Trimming left V 5 bases short and J 4 bases short, with 18 bases between.

Only a few counts were recorded for this clonotype. The chain is built from TRBV7-9 and TRBJ2-3, with 8 bases matching TRBD1. The CDR3 consists of 15 residues. The trim removed 5 bases at V and 4 bases at J, leaving 8 bases unmatched. CDR1 is SEHNR and CDR2 is FQNEAQ in the germline V gene (reference sequence). CDR3 DNA sequence: TGTGCCAGCAGCCGGGACCGGACAGGGCCAGATACGCAGTATTTT. It specifies CASSRDRTGPDTQYF.

The rearrangement links TRBV4-3 to TRBJ2-5, with a possible D match to TRBD1 (7 bases). The DNA end favors TRBJ2-7, so the J call may be wrong. Germline CDR1 LGHNA, CDR2 YSLEER. The CDR3 length is 18 residues. CDR3: CASSQDWRRGQGDHEQYF. The CDR3 nucleotides are TGCGCCAGCAGCCAAGATTGGCGGAGGGGCCAGGGGGACCACGAGCAGTACTTC.

The rearrangement joins TRBV20-1 to TRBJ2-5, with 7 bases lining up with TRBD1. The J call may be in error: the DNA end matches TRBJ2-7 better. Germline loops: CDR1 DFQATT, CDR2 SNEGSKA (reference sequence). The CDR3 has 14 amino acids. CDR3 region: CSAKDRAGGGEQYF. In DNA, the CDR3 is TGCAGTGCAAAAGACAGGGCAGGAGGCGGCGAGCAGTACTTC.